The TCR beta chain described here comes from a study of CD8 T cells in Susac syndrome. Details on this clonotype: As yet, its antigen is unknown.

Study-level points and caveats: The number of Susac-specific public clones found was approximately 15 in total CD8+ repertoires and a few in CD8+ TEMRA repertoires. CD8+ clones in Susac expanded most in TEMRA cells and active patients.

RNA amounts of roughly 0.45 to 1 ug underwent reverse transcription with random hexamers. MiXCR, applied by TCRdb to the immunoSEQ multiplex PCR reads, yields one record per CDR3 protein. This table holds some 200,000 distinct CDR3 sequences, just under 95% found once. The CDR3 is made up of 13 amino acids. V lost 4 bases and J 7 bases, leaving 13 bases between the germline ends. Germline V CDR1 and CDR2: MNHEY, SMNVEV (reference sequence). Each Susac syndrome patient had definite or probable disease by recently defined criteria. TEMRA cells were enriched by FACS, while CD8+ and CD4+ T cells were obtained through a negative isolation that was performed magnetically.

The rearrangement uses TRBV27 and TRBJ2-5, with D uncertain. The sequence came from a human donor with Susac syndrome. Sample: CD8+ T cells from PBMCs. CDR3 residues: CASSSPPGWTQYF. Here the CDR3 DNA reads TGTGCCAGCAGTTCCCCTCCTGGATGGACCCAGTACTTC.